This TCR beta chain came from a study of blood T cell repertoires in COVID-19. Profiling relied on immunoSEQ multiplex PCR, and the TCRdb table lists in-frame clones only, not all of them. Among about 170,000 clones listed, approximately 90% were seen once. The CDR3 extends over 18 amino acids. CDR1 is MNHNY and CDR2 is SVGAGI in the germline V gene (reference sequence). V was clipped by 5 bases and J by 6 bases; unmatched bases: 16. The sequence was obtained from a man aged 45 to 65 who had recovered from COVID-19. Sequencing input: peripheral blood. The rearrangement uses TRBV6-6 and TRBJ2-5, with TRBD2 identical over 12 bases. In nucleotides, the CDR3 is TGTGCCAGCAGTCCCCAACCTCCTAGCGGGGGGGCGATGAAGACCCAGTACTTC. Residues: CASSPQPPSGGAMKTQYF.